This T cell receptor (beta chain) was sequenced for a study of identical twins. To note about this clonotype: Its antigen is still unknown.

Findings of the study overall: Abundant cord blood beta clonotypes carried fewer insertions; memory repertoires showed none.

The CDR3 totals 12 residues. The trim removed 7 bases at V and 5 bases at J, leaving 4 bases unmatched. Through template switching, a universal primer site was introduced, and the cDNA contained unique molecular identifiers. TCRdb fed the 5' RACE reads into MiXCR, producing one record per CDR3 protein. Of 500,000 to 550,000 distinct CDR3 sequences detected, around 20% appear once; the ten largest clones hold about 0.48%. The data were also submitted as part of a second study, on yellow fever vaccine responses in identical twins.

The clonotype originates from a woman younger than 30 in good health. This chain links TRBV12-3 or TRBV12-4 with TRBJ1-2; 7 bases align to TRBD1. The source material was CD4+ T cells sorted from blood. The CDR3 spells CASTPQGYGYTF. DNA for the CDR3: TGTGCCAGCACTCCACAGGGGTATGGCTACACCTTC.